This TCR beta chain comes out of a study of blood T cell repertoires in COVID-19. Across the whole study: COVID-19 samples, acute and convalescent, were from the United States, Italy and Spain. The cDNA or gDNA used as material had been derived from T cells, B-cell-depleted T cells, or PBMCs.

Original analysis: By means of reference gene primer amplification, nucleated cell counts were estimated. Sequenced by immunoSEQ multiplex PCR; TCRdb stores in-frame clones only, minus some. The V and J calls and clone size were taken over from that table, and D and trimming were inferred from the DNA. The data show approximately 110,000 clones, with roughly 80% seen just once and more than 20% held by the top ten. Trimming stripped 6 bases from V and 0 bases from J, with 12 bases between. In germline, CDR1 is MNHEY, CDR2 SVGAGI. The CDR3 has 15 amino acids. Sequencing was carried out using peripheral blood. This rearrangement joins TRBV6-5 to TRBJ1-5, with D hard to call. This TCR derives from a man between 65 and 85 years old with active or convalescent COVID-19. CDR3 DNA: TGTGCCAGCAGCCCCTGGGGAGATAGCAATCAGCCCCAGCATTTT. Translation: CASSPWGDSNQPQHF.